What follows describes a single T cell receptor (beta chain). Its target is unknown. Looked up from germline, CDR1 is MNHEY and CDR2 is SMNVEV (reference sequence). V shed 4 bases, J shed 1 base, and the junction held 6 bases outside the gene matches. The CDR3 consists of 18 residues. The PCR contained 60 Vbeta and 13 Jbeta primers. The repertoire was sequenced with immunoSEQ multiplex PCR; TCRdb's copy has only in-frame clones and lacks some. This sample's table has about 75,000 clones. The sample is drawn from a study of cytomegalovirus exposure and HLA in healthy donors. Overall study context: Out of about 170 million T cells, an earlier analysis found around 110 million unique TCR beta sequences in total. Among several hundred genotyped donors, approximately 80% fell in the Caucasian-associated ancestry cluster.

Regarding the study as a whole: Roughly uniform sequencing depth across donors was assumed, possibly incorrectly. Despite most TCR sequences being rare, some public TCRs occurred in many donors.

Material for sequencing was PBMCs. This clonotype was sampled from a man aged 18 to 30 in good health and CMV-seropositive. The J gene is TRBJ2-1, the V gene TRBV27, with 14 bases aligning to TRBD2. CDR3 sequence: CASSSGLAGVGSYNEQFF. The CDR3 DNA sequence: TGTGCCAGCAGTTCGGGACTAGCGGGAGTCGGGTCCTACAATGAGCAGTTCTTC.